The 19 T cell receptor beta chains listed next were all sequenced from one sample in a study of neoadjuvant anti-PD-1 for oral cavity cancer. The method was immunoSEQ multiplex PCR; TCRdb's version includes in-frame clones alone and lacks a portion of them. The sample contains more than 12,000 clones, about 37% of which appear only once. Time point given: after neoadjuvant nivolumab, at surgical resection. Sample: tumor tissue, taken after nivolumab (anti-PD-1) treatment. All receptors come from a person aged 40-85 years with oral cavity squamous cell carcinoma.

The V gene is TRBV5-4, the J gene TRBJ2-3, with D perhaps given as TRBD1 or TRBD2 (6 bases each). Trimming stripped 5 bases from V and 0 bases from J, with 16 bases between. In germline, CDR1 is SGHNT, CDR2 YYREEE (reference sequence). The CDR3 consists of 16 residues. The CDR3 DNA is TGTGCCAGCAGAACCGGAGGGGGATTTAGCACAGATACGCAGTATTTT. Amino acids: CASRTGGGFSTDTQYF. The full variable domain, its missing parts supplied by reference TRBV5-4 and TRBJ2-3, is ETGVTQSPTHLIKTRGQQVTLRCSSQSGHNTVSWYQQALGQGPQFIFQYYREEENGRGNFPPRFSGLQFPNYSSELNVNALELDDSALYLCASRTGGGFSTDTQYFGPGTRLTVL.

The chain is built from TRBV9 and TRBJ2-3; 11 bases line up with TRBD2. From germline, CDR1 is SGDLS and CDR2 YYNGEE. V lost 4 bases to trimming and J lost 5 bases; unmatched junction nucleotides: 12. This CDR3 comprises 17 residues. This CDR3 reads CASSTGISGGAGDTQYF. The CDR3 DNA sequence: TGTGCCAGCAGCACGGGGATTAGCGGGGGGGCCGGAGATACGCAGTATTTT.

This clone was observed a few times. This sequence joins TRBV28 and TRBJ2-3; TRBD1 might be the D (6 bases). This CDR3 comprises 14 residues. Germline V gene data show CDR1 as MDHEN and CDR2 as SYDVKM. Trimming shortened V by 3 bases and J by 3 bases, and 10 bases separated the two germline ends. CDR3 nucleotides: TGTGCCAGCAGTTTTAGGGGGATTACAGATACGCAGTATTTT. This sequence encodes CASSFRGITDTQYF.

This clone came up once. CDR3 coding DNA: TGCGCCAGCAGCCAAGGGTGGCCGAACACCGGGGAGCTGTTTTTT. Its translation: CASSQGWPNTGELFF. The chain employs TRBV4-3 and TRBJ2-2; D is ambiguous. Trimming shortened V by 1 base and J by 0 bases, and 6 bases separated the two germline ends. The CDR3 is made up of 15 amino acids. CDR1 is LGHNA, CDR2 YSLEER, per germline.

This chain uses TRBV9 with TRBJ1-3; D not resolved. Germline CDR1 reads SGDLS; CDR2 reads YYNGEE. The germline V and J ends were trimmed by 0 bases and 0 bases, with 7 bases remaining between them. The CDR3 is made up of 15 amino acids. CDR3 sequence: CASSVADGSGNTIYF. CDR3 in DNA: TGTGCCAGCAGCGTAGCTGACGGCTCTGGAAACACCATATATTTT.

A few counts support this clone. The gene calls are TRBV4-3 and TRBJ2-1; no firm D call. The germline V gene has CDR1 LGHNA and CDR2 YSLEER. Trimming removed 0 bases from V and 12 bases from J, with 21 bases in between. The CDR3 has 16 amino acids. The CDR3 is CASSQDALRRSLVQFF. The CDR3 DNA sequence: TGCGCCAGCAGCCAAGATGCACTGAGAAGGTCATTAGTGCAGTTCTTC.

The chain carries TRBV9 and TRBJ2-2, with 12 bases fitting TRBD2. This CDR3 is 16 amino acids long. The ends lost 4 bases at V and 4 bases at J; junction bases unmatched: 5. Per the germline V gene, CDR1 is SGDLS and CDR2 is YYNGEE. CDR3 sequence: CASSSSGGARTGELFF. The CDR3 nucleotides read TGTGCCAGCAGCTCTAGCGGGGGGGCCCGCACCGGGGAGCTGTTTTTT.

This clone was detected a few times. CDR3 loop: CAWSTSTDTQYF. The CDR3 DNA reads TGTGCCTGGAGTACCAGCACAGATACGCAGTATTTT. The chain recombines TRBV30 with TRBJ2-3; no clear D gene. The CDR3 runs to 12 residues. From germline, CDR1 is GTSNPN and CDR2 SVGIG (reference sequence). V lost 2 bases and J 0 bases, leaving 3 bases between the germline ends.

Only a few counts were recorded for this clone. This chain connects TRBV27 to TRBJ1-2, with 8 nucleotides matching TRBD1. CDR3 size: 12 residues. Trimming removed 5 bases from V and 8 bases from J; junction bases left unmatched: 4. CDR1 is MNHEY and CDR2 is SMNVEV in the germline V gene (reference sequence). The CDR3 nucleotides read TGTGCCAGCAGTGAACAGGGGGGCGGCTACACCTTC. It is translated as CASSEQGGGYTF.

The genes are TRBV7-2 and TRBJ1-1, with D tentatively TRBD1 (6 bases). V was cut by 8 bases and J by 5 bases, with 21 bases left in between. This CDR3 comprises 15 residues. CDR1 is SGHTA and CDR2 is FQGNSA in the germline V gene. The CDR3 nucleotides read TGTGCCAGCGGCTCCCTACGGGGGGCAGTGACTGAAGCTTTCTTT. Its translation is CASGSLRGAVTEAFF.

The chain combines TRBV5-4 with TRBJ2-3, with TRBD2 matching over 8 bases. The length of the CDR3 is 16 residues. Germline V gives CDR1 SGHNT, CDR2 YYREEE (reference sequence). J was trimmed by 7 bases and V by 0 bases; bases with no gene match: 10. CDR3 sequence: CASSLDPAGASNTQYF. The CDR3 region has the DNA TGTGCCAGCAGCTTGGACCCAGCGGGGGCTTCGAATACGCAGTATTTT. The full variable domain, rest sourced from reference TRBV5-4 and TRBJ2-3, is ETGVTQSPTHLIKTRGQQVTLRCSSQSGHNTVSWYQQALGQGPQFIFQYYREEENGRGNFPPRFSGLQFPNYSSELNVNALELDDSALYLCASSLDPAGASNTQYFGPGTRLTVL.

There are a few counts of this clone. J is TRBJ2-1 and V is TRBV7-2; D perhaps matches TRBD2 (6 bases). The germline CDR1 and CDR2 sequences are SGHTA and FQGNSA. The CDR3 is 15 residues long. V was trimmed by 5 bases and J by 2 bases, leaving 13 bases between them. The CDR3 DNA reads TGTGCCAGCAGCCCGAGGAGGGCCGCCTACAATGAGCAGTTCTTC. Amino acid sequence: CASSPRRAAYNEQFF.

V is TRBV5-4 and J is TRBJ2-1; 7 positions match TRBD1. The CDR3 is 14 residues long. Germline V CDR1 and CDR2: SGHNT, YYREEE (reference sequence). The V gene end was trimmed by 0 bases and the J gene end by 5 bases; junction bases not matched to a gene: 2. The CDR3 DNA reads TGTGCCAGCAGCTTGGACAGGGGAAACAATGAGCAGTTCTTC. The encoded protein is CASSLDRGNNEQFF.

In its sample, this clone was seen many times. CDR3 in DNA: TGTGCCAGCAGCTTAGTCGAGGGGTCAGGGTTCTTC. Its translation: CASSLVEGSGFF. The chain is built from TRBV7-2 and TRBJ2-1; perhaps D is TRBD1 or TRBD2 (5 bases each). Trimming stripped 1 base from V and 15 bases from J, with 13 bases between. Germline values: CDR1 SGHTA, CDR2 FQGNSA. The CDR3 contains 12 residues.

The rearrangement links TRBV5-4 to TRBJ2-7; D is tentatively TRBD1 or TRBD2 (7 bases each). The CDR3 loop spans 14 amino acids. The germline V and J ends were trimmed by 5 bases and 2 bases, with 14 bases remaining between them. Germline CDR1 and CDR2: SGHNT and YYREEE (reference sequence). The CDR3 DNA reads TGTGCCAGCAGTCAGGGGGGGGTCCCCTACGAGCAGTACTTC. This gives the protein CASSQGGVPYEQYF. The complete variable domain, with remaining parts taken from reference TRBV5-4 and TRBJ2-7, reads ETGVTQSPTHLIKTRGQQVTLRCSSQSGHNTVSWYQQALGQGPQFIFQYYREEENGRGNFPPRFSGLQFPNYSSELNVNALELDDSALYLCASSQGGVPYEQYFGPGTRLTVT.

The chain couples TRBV25-1 to TRBJ1-1, with D tentatively TRBD1 (6 bases). CDR1 is MGHDK and CDR2 is SYGVNS in the germline V gene. With 3 bases removed from V and 5 bases from J, the gap between germline ends came to 13 bases. CDR3 size: 14 residues. CDR3 amino acids: CASSEPGAGTEAFF. CDR3 nucleotides: TGTGCCAGCAGTGAGCCAGGGGCCGGGACTGAAGCTTTCTTT.

This clone has only a few counts. This chain connects TRBV9 to TRBJ2-7; weak D call: TRBD1 (6 bases). V was cut by 2 bases and J by 3 bases, with 12 bases left in between. This CDR3 has 14 amino acids. The germline gives CDR1 SGDLS, CDR2 YYNGEE. DNA for the CDR3: TGTGCCAGCAGCGTTGGGACATGGGACTACGAGCAGTACTTC. It codes for CASSVGTWDYEQYF. Based on the CDR3 plus reference TRBV9 and TRBJ2-7, the full variable domain is DSGVTQTPKHLITATGQRVTLRCSPRSGDLSVYWYQQSLDQGLQFLIQYYNGEERAKGNILERFSAQQFPDLHSELNLSSLELGDSALYFCASSVGTWDYEQYFGPGTRLTVT.

The chain uses TRBV18 and TRBJ1-5; D is possibly TRBD1 (6 bases). Germline-derived CDR1 and CDR2 are KGHSH and LQKENI. The CDR3 is 15 amino acids. Trimming shortened V by 3 bases and J by 4 bases, and 13 bases separated the two germline ends. DNA for the CDR3: TGTGCCAGCTCACCGTTCGGGCAGGGGAATCAGCCCCAGCATTTT. As protein: CASSPFGQGNQPQHF.

This clone showed up just a few times. This chain uses TRBV6-1 with TRBJ1-2; D is undetermined. The CDR3 covers 14 residues. Germline loops: CDR1 MNHNS, CDR2 SASEGT. V dropped 0 bases and J dropped 8 bases, with 13 bases sitting between them. The DNA for the CDR3 is TGTGCCAGCAGTGAAGCCGAGGGAGTAGGGGGCTACACCTTC. This translates into CASSEAEGVGGYTF.